The rows below give T cell receptor beta chains drawn from one sample of a study of T-cell reconstitution after alpha-beta-depleted transplantation in children. A single record per CDR3 protein comes from TCRdb applying MiXCR to the PCR reads. The sample has some 550,000 distinct CDR3 sequences, around 17% seen once. This specimen consisted of PBMCs from the stem cell graft donor, obtained from the stem cell graft. These receptors were obtained from a human donor who donated a stem cell graft to a child with acute lymphoblastic leukemia. Both conserved end residues are part of each CDR3. D genes are given only for firm matches. Clone size, where shown, is once, few, many, or a class for clones that have expanded.

d_gene | j_gene | v_gene | abundance | CDR3aa | CDR3nt
NA | TRBJ2-2 | TRBV4-1 | few | CASSQDGGRAGTGELFF | TGCGCCAGCAGCCAAGATGGGGGCAGGGCAGGAACCGGGGAGCTGTTTTTT
TRBD2 | TRBJ2-7 | TRBV20-1 | few | CSALLQTSALSYEQYF | TGCAGTGCACTGCTCCAAACTAGCGCTCTCTCCTACGAGCAGTACTTC
NA | TRBJ1-1 | TRBV20-1 | NA | CSARVGAMNTEAFF | TGCAGTGCTAGAGTCGGGGCCATGAACACTGAAGCTTTCTTT
NA | TRBJ2-2 | TRBV5-1 | few | CASSYGAAATGELFF | TGCGCCAGCAGCTACGGGGCAGCCGCCACCGGGGAGCTGTTTTTT
NA | TRBJ2-1 | TRBV24-1 | NA | CATSDLPLNEQFF | TGTGCCACCAGTGATTTGCCGCTAAATGAGCAGTTCTTC
NA | TRBJ2-5 | TRBV7-6 | NA | CASSLGGYPTETQYF | TGTGCCAGCAGCTTAGGCGGGTACCCCACGGAGACCCAGTACTTC
NA | TRBJ2-2 | TRBV5-1 | NA | CASSLGNYRDINTGELFF | TGCGCCAGCAGCTTGGGAAACTACCGGGACATCAACACCGGGGAGCTGTTTTTT
TRBD2 | TRBJ2-1 | TRBV10-3 | NA | CAISEQGLAGGYSSYNEQFF | TGTGCCATCAGTGAGCAGGGACTAGCGGGAGGGTACAGCTCCTACAATGAGCAGTTCTTC
TRBD1 | TRBJ2-5 | TRBV7-2 | NA | CASRTGGLAAGETQYF | TGTGCCAGCAGGACAGGGGGGCTAGCGGCGGGGGAGACCCAGTACTTC
NA | TRBJ2-2 | TRBV9 | NA | CASSVGGTTNTGELFF | TGTGCCAGCAGCGTAGGTGGGACAACGAACACCGGGGAGCTGTTTTTT
NA | TRBJ2-7 | TRBV21-1 | NA | CASSKTRQGKVAEQYF | TGTGCCAGCAGCAAAACCCGACAGGGGAAGGTTGCCGAGCAGTACTTC
NA | TRBJ2-1 | TRBV29-1 | NA | CSATKAVNNEQFF | TGCAGCGCTACTAAAGCGGTCAACAATGAGCAGTTCTTC
NA | TRBJ1-1 | TRBV6-5 | NA | CASSYGDLNTEAFF | TGTGCCAGCAGTTACGGTGACCTGAACACTGAAGCTTTCTTT
NA | TRBJ1-1 | TRBV7-3 | few | CASSRLPGLTSSTEAFF | TGTGCCAGCAGCCGATTACCGGGGCTCACGAGTTCCACTGAAGCTTTCTTT
NA | TRBJ2-3 | TRBV4-1 | few | CASSQVGGRGDREYF | TGCGCCAGCAGCCAAGTAGGGGGTAGGGGGGACCGGGAGTATTTT
NA | TRBJ1-1 | TRBV29-1 | NA | CSALKRTNEAFF | TGCAGCGCCTTAAAACGGACAAATGAAGCTTTCTTT
NA | TRBJ2-7 | TRBV20-1 | NA | CSASGGYYEQYF | TGCAGTGCTAGTGGTGGTTACTACGAGCAGTACTTC
NA | TRBJ2-5 | TRBV10-2 | few | CASTAQRQETQYF | TGCGCCAGCACCGCCCAGCGCCAAGAGACCCAGTACTTC
NA | TRBJ2-5 | TRBV6-1 | NA | CASSPEAENQETQYF | TGTGCCAGCAGCCCAGAGGCGGAGAACCAAGAGACCCAGTACTTC
NA | TRBJ1-4 | TRBV7-9 | once | CASSPNAVLNEKLFF | TGTGCCAGCAGCCCTAACGCAGTCCTAAATGAAAAACTGTTTTTT
NA | TRBJ1-1 | TRBV6-2/TRBV6-3 | few | CASSSLRSTDNTEAFF | TGTGCCAGCAGTTCCCTACGCTCCACGGACAACACTGAAGCTTTCTTT
NA | TRBJ1-3 | TRBV5-6 | few | CASSTQASGSGNTIYF | TGTGCCAGCAGCACCCAGGCCTCGGGCTCTGGAAACACCATATATTTT
NA | TRBJ2-3 | TRBV15 | many | CATSRDGGRTDTQYF | TGTGCCACCAGCAGAGATGGGGGTCGCACAGATACGCAGTATTTT
NA | TRBJ2-2 | TRBV24-1 | few | CATSDLTGELFF | TGTGCCACCAGTGATTTGACCGGGGAGCTGTTTTTT
NA | TRBJ2-6 | TRBV5-1 | few | CASTPGARSPNRANVLTF | TGCGCCAGCACTCCCGGAGCAAGGTCACCTAATCGGGCCAACGTCCTGACTTTC
NA | TRBJ2-7 | TRBV11-2 | NA | CASSLTNRFEQYF | TGTGCCAGCAGCCTGACGAACCGCTTCGAGCAGTACTTC
NA | TRBJ1-2 | TRBV12-3/TRBV12-4 | NA | CASSFLIGQNYGYTF | TGTGCCAGCAGTTTCTTGATCGGACAGAACTATGGCTACACCTTC
NA | TRBJ2-7 | TRBV7-9 | NA | CASSLGGGKNEQYF | TGTGCCAGCAGCCTTGGTGGGGGCAAGAACGAGCAGTACTTC
NA | TRBJ1-2 | TRBV7-3 | few | CASSPASPRYGYTF | TGTGCCAGCAGCCCGGCCTCGCCCCGCTATGGCTACACCTTC
NA | TRBJ1-2 | TRBV5-1 | few | CASSHGTDYGYTF | TGCGCCAGCAGCCACGGGACGGACTATGGCTACACCTTC
TRBD1 | TRBJ1-1 | TRBV20-1 | few | CSARDWGQVIEAFF | TGCAGTGCTAGAGATTGGGGACAGGTTATTGAAGCTTTCTTT
NA | TRBJ1-6 | TRBV7-8 | NA | CASSSWGDSPLHF | TGTGCCAGCAGCTCCTGGGGGGATTCACCCCTCCACTTT
TRBD2 | TRBJ2-1 | TRBV18 | few | CASSPEELAGVYEQFF | TGTGCCAGCTCACCAGAGGAACTAGCGGGAGTCTATGAGCAGTTCTTC
TRBD1 | TRBJ1-6 | TRBV5-1 | NA | CASSPYTGDNSPLHF | TGCGCCAGCAGCCCGTACACAGGGGATAATTCACCCCTCCACTTT
TRBD1 | TRBJ2-3 | TRBV4-1 | few | CASSQDDGRGLVDTQYF | TGCGCCAGCAGCCAAGATGACGGCAGGGGGCTGGTAGATACGCAGTATTTT
TRBD2 | TRBJ2-2 | TRBV9 | many | CASSVDGGRNTGELFF | TGTGCCAGCAGCGTAGACGGCGGGAGGAACACCGGGGAGCTGTTTTTT
TRBD1 | TRBJ2-7 | TRBV13 | NA | CASSLGGQGAGEQYF | TGTGCCAGCAGCTTAGGCGGCCAGGGGGCGGGTGAGCAGTACTTC
TRBD2 | TRBJ2-7 | TRBV5-1 | NA | CASSPRLRTSGDTYEQYF | TGCGCCAGCAGCCCGAGACTTCGGACTAGCGGAGATACCTACGAGCAGTACTTC
NA | TRBJ1-2 | TRBV14 | few | CASSQRFGPEYGYTF | TGTGCCAGCAGCCAGAGGTTTGGGCCGGAATATGGCTACACCTTC
NA | TRBJ2-5 | TRBV5-1 | few | CASSLDRRGQETQYF | TGCGCCAGCAGCTTGGACAGGCGCGGACAAGAGACCCAGTACTTC
TRBD1 | TRBJ1-1 | TRBV24-1 | few | CATSAKQGSEAFF | TGTGCCACCAGTGCAAAACAGGGGTCTGAAGCTTTCTTT
NA | TRBJ2-1 | TRBV7-2 | NA | CASSPTATGYNEQFF | TGTGCCAGCAGCCCTACTGCGACAGGTTACAATGAGCAGTTCTTC
NA | TRBJ2-7 | TRBV27 | NA | CASGLRRMASAYEQYF | TGTGCCAGCGGTTTAAGACGGATGGCTAGCGCCTACGAGCAGTACTTC
NA | TRBJ2-1 | TRBV6-5 | NA | CASSYGAGLYNEQFF | TGTGCCAGCAGTTACGGGGCAGGGCTCTACAATGAGCAGTTCTTC
NA | TRBJ2-2 | TRBV20-1 | few | CSARDQRVNTGELFF | TGCAGTGCTAGAGATCAACGGGTGAACACCGGGGAGCTGTTTTTT
NA | TRBJ2-1 | TRBV13 | NA | CASSLGEGSNEQFF | TGTGCCAGCAGCTTAGGTGAGGGTAGCAATGAGCAGTTCTTC
NA | TRBJ2-1 | TRBV5-1 | NA | CASSGGPEPYNEQFF | TGCGCCAGCAGCGGCGGTCCCGAACCCTACAATGAGCAGTTCTTC
NA | TRBJ1-2 | TRBV11-1 | NA | CASSLALSGEAYGYTF | TGTGCCAGCAGCTTAGCGCTCTCAGGGGAGGCCTATGGCTACACCTTC
TRBD1 | TRBJ1-1 | TRBV12-3/TRBV12-4 | NA | CASSSTGRYTEAFF | TGTGCCAGCAGTTCGACAGGGAGGTACACTGAAGCTTTCTTT
TRBD1 | TRBJ1-1 | TRBV7-9 | NA | CASTFKGQLMNTEAFF | TGTGCCAGCACGTTTAAGGGACAGCTTATGAACACTGAAGCTTTCTTT
NA | TRBJ1-5 | TRBV11-1 | many | CASSLGGAGETGNQPQHF | TGTGCCAGCAGCTTAGGGGGAGCAGGGGAGACAGGCAATCAGCCCCAGCATTTT
NA | TRBJ2-5 | TRBV12-3/TRBV12-4 | few | CASGENDEETQYF | TGTGCCAGCGGAGAAAACGATGAAGAGACCCAGTACTTC
NA | TRBJ1-2 | TRBV5-6 | many | CASSLISYGYTF | TGTGCCAGCAGCTTGATCTCCTATGGCTACACCTTC
NA | TRBJ1-1 | TRBV30 | NA | CAWSVGLNTEAFF | TGTGCCTGGAGTGTGGGCTTGAACACTGAAGCTTTCTTT
TRBD2 | TRBJ2-3 | TRBV3-1 | few | CASSQGLAPISTDTQYF | TGTGCCAGCAGCCAAGGACTAGCCCCGATCAGCACAGATACGCAGTATTTT